Only a few counts were recorded for the clone carrying this T cell receptor beta chain. Its antigen is not identified. A single base separates this from a much larger clone, so it may be a read error. The sample is drawn from a study of tumor and adjacent non-tumor tissue in lung cancer. About the study: The cohort had about twelve adenocarcinoma, a couple of squamous cell and 1 small cell patients. The patients, 10 to 11 men and 4 to 6 women, were roughly 30 to 80 with stage I to III disease.

TCRbeta libraries were built with three rounds of nested PCR, modified from ARM-PCR. TCRdb itself ran the multiplex PCR reads through MiXCR, one entry per CDR3 protein. The data contain about 68,000 distinct CDR3 sequences, around 60% of them singletons. General observations from the study: Patients with more diverse tumor TCRs had worse survival.

Germline loops: CDR1 SGHDN, CDR2 FVKESK. CDR3 length: 15 residues. The template was RNA from unsorted bulk tissue. Chemotherapy-naive patients with new lung cancer underwent thoracic surgery in China, August–late 2014. The chain is built from TRBV14 and TRBJ1-6, with D possibly matching TRBD1 (5 bases). The specimen sequenced was lung tumor tissue. The sequence came from a man between 50 and 59 years old with non-small cell lung cancer. The CDR3: CASNGGTEYNSPFHF. In nucleotides, the CDR3 is TGTGCCAGCAATGGGGGGACCGAGTATAATTCACCCTTCCACTTT.